This is a list of T cell receptor beta chains from one sample in a study of cytomegalovirus exposure and HLA in healthy donors. TCRdb's copy holds only in-frame clones and misses some; the assay was immunoSEQ multiplex PCR. The sample records roughly 140,000 clones, about three quarters being singletons. The sequencing sample was made of PBMCs. These receptors all stem from a male donor in good health and CMV-seronegative. Both conserved end residues are part of each CDR3. D genes are given only for firm matches. Rows may omit the clone size; those that give it use once, few, many or a size class.

J	size	D	V	DNA	CDR3
TRBJ2-5	.	TRBD2	TRBV30	TGTGCCTGGAGTGTACTAGGACTAGGGTTGGCGTACTTC	CAWSVLGLGLAYF
TRBJ2-7	.	TRBD1	TRBV19	TGTGCCAGTAGTGAACAGGGGCGGACCTACGAGCAGTACTTC	CASSEQGRTYEQYF
TRBJ1-3	few	TRBD1	TRBV19	TGTGCCAGTAGTACCCGGGACAGCTCTGGAAACACCATATATTTT	CASSTRDSSGNTIYF
TRBJ2-7	.	.	TRBV11-3	TGTGCCAGCAGCAACAGGATATCCTACGAGCAGTACTTC	CASSNRISYEQYF
TRBJ1-1	.	TRBD1	TRBV7-2	TGTGCCAGCAGCTCTCCAGGGGGCGAGCGGACTGAAGCTTTCTTT	CASSSPGGERTEAFF
TRBJ2-5	.	TRBD1	TRBV4-1	TGCGCCAGCAGCCAGACAGGGGTGGGCCAAGAGACCCAGTACTTC	CASSQTGVGQETQYF
TRBJ2-7	.	TRBD2	TRBV30	TGTGCCTGGAGTGTAGGGACTAGCGGGGTCTACGAGCAGTACTTC	CAWSVGTSGVYEQYF
TRBJ2-7	.	TRBD1	TRBV19	TGTGCCAGTAGTGGGACAGGTCTTGGGTACGAGCAGTACTTC	CASSGTGLGYEQYF
TRBJ1-1	.	.	TRBV10-3	TGTGCCATCAGTGAGACAGGGCCTACTGAAGCTTTCTTT	CAISETGPTEAFF
TRBJ2-2	once	.	TRBV7-9	TGTGCCAGCAGAGAGACGGGCGGGGACCGGGAGCTGTTTTTT	CASRETGGDRELFF
TRBJ1-6	.	.	TRBV7-9	TGTGCCAGCAGCTTAGCTTTCGATTCACCCCTCCACTTT	CASSLAFDSPLHF
TRBJ1-1	.	.	TRBV18	TGTGCCAGCTCACCGCTGGGAAGGGGCAACACTGAAGCTTTCTTT	CASSPLGRGNTEAFF
TRBJ2-5	.	.	TRBV7-2	TGTGCCAGCAGCCGGGACTCGTACCAAGAGACCCAGTACTTC	CASSRDSYQETQYF
TRBJ2-2	many	.	TRBV5-4	TGTGCCAGCAGCTTGTGGCAGGGTTCTGCCGGGGAGCTGTTTTTT	CASSLWQGSAGELFF
TRBJ2-2	.	TRBD1	TRBV5-4	TGTGCCAGCAGCTTACCGGGACAGGGGGCGAGGACCGGGGAGCTGTTTTTT	CASSLPGQGARTGELFF
TRBJ2-7	.	.	TRBV7-6	TGTGCCAGCAGCTTAGTTCCAGGTGGCTACGAGCAGTACTTC	CASSLVPGGYEQYF
TRBJ1-2	.	.	TRBV5-1	TGCGCCAGCAGCTTGGGGGGCAGTAGGGATGGCTACACCTTC	CASSLGGSRDGYTF
TRBJ2-4	.	TRBD1	TRBV11-3	TGTGCCAGCAGCCCACACTATTCGGACAGGGGCCAAAACATTCAGTACTTC	CASSPHYSDRGQNIQYF
TRBJ1-3	.	.	TRBV19	TGTGCCAGTAGTACCAGGACAGCGACTACTGGAAACACCATATATTTT	CASSTRTATTGNTIYF
TRBJ1-4	.	.	TRBV2	TGTGCCAGCAGTGCAGGCCAGGCTAATGAAAAACTGTTTTTT	CASSAGQANEKLFF
TRBJ1-5	.	.	TRBV9	TGTGCCAGCAGCGCGTGGGGAGATAGCAATCAGCCCCAGCATTTT	CASSAWGDSNQPQHF
TRBJ1-1	.	.	TRBV29-1	TGCAGCGTTGATGGGGGGTTGAACACTGAGGCTTTCTTT	CSVDGGLNTEAFF
TRBJ1-1	few	.	TRBV6-4	TGTGCCAGCAGTGCCTTCCCCAACACTGAAGCTTTCTTT	CASSAFPNTEAFF
TRBJ1-6	few	.	TRBV27	TGTGCCAGCAGTTCTGGACAGTATAATTCACCCCTCCACTTT	CASSSGQYNSPLHF
TRBJ1-2	.	.	TRBV14	TGTGCCAGCAGTCCACAGGTGGATTATGGCTACACCTTC	CASSPQVDYGYTF
TRBJ2-5	once	.	TRBV5-4	TGTGCCAGCAGCTTGGCGACAGGACCTGTGGAGACCCAGTACTTC	CASSLATGPVETQYF
TRBJ2-3	.	TRBD2	TRBV7-6	TGTGCCAGCAGCTTAGAAGTCGCTAGCGGGGGTTGGGTGGCAGATACGCAGTATTTT	CASSLEVASGGWVADTQYF
TRBJ2-1	.	TRBD2	TRBV7-9	TGTGCCAGCAGTCCGACTAGCGAGAACTACAATGAGCAGTTCTTC	CASSPTSENYNEQFF
TRBJ2-7	.	TRBD2	TRBV6-6	TGTGCCAGCAGACCTAGCGGGGGCGCGACCTACGAGCAGTACTTC	CASRPSGGATYEQYF
TRBJ1-1	once	.	TRBV7-6	TGTGCCAGCAGCCTAATGTTCGGGACTGAAGCTTTCTTT	CASSLMFGTEAFF
TRBJ1-2	.	TRBD1	TRBV5-4	TGTGCCAGCAGCCCTGAGGACAGGGTGGGTGGCTACACCTTC	CASSPEDRVGGYTF
TRBJ1-1	.	.	TRBV5-6	TGTGCCAGCAGCTCCCTTCGGGGGACTGAAGCTTTCTTT	CASSSLRGTEAFF
TRBJ2-7	few	.	TRBV7-9	TGTGCCAGCAGCTTAGGAGGGAGGGAGCAGTACTTC	CASSLGGREQYF
TRBJ1-5	once	TRBD1	TRBV4-3	TGCGCCAGCAGTTACGGACAGGATAGCAATCAGCCCCAGCATTTT	CASSYGQDSNQPQHF
TRBJ1-1	few	.	TRBV6-4	TGTGCCAGCATGGGAAAGGGGACTGAAGCTTTCTTT	CASMGKGTEAFF
TRBJ2-1	.	TRBD1	TRBV29-1	TGCAGCGTCCGGACAGGGCCAAACAATGAGCAGTTCTTC	CSVRTGPNNEQFF
TRBJ2-2	.	TRBD2	TRBV30	TGTGCTCGGGCGGGAGCGGGAGACACCGGGGAGCTGTTTTTT	CARAGAGDTGELFF
TRBJ2-1	.	.	TRBV5-1	TGCGCCAGCAGCCCAGGACAGATCCATGAGCAGTTCTTC	CASSPGQIHEQFF
TRBJ2-3	.	.	TRBV7-2	TGTGCCAGCAGTATTGGGGGAAGCGGGAGCACAGATACGCAGTATTTT	CASSIGGSGSTDTQYF
TRBJ2-3	few	.	TRBV5-4	TGTGCCAGCAGCTTGAGCCTAGCGTCGACAGATACGCAGTATTTT	CASSLSLASTDTQYF
TRBJ1-3	.	TRBD1	TRBV5-1	TGCGCCAGCAGCTTGGTCGGGACAGCCTCTGGAAACACCATATATTTT	CASSLVGTASGNTIYF
TRBJ1-6	.	TRBD1	TRBV30	TGTGCCTGGAGGGGACAGGGGGCTAATTCACCCCTCCACTTT	CAWRGQGANSPLHF
TRBJ2-3	once	TRBD1	TRBV5-4	TGTGCCAGCAGCCCGGACAGGGGGGGCAGCACAGATACGCAGTATTTT	CASSPDRGGSTDTQYF
TRBJ1-2	few	.	TRBV6-1	TGTGCCAGCAGTGAGAGTCCCGACAGGTTCTATGGCTACACCTTC	CASSESPDRFYGYTF
TRBJ2-1	.	.	TRBV9	TGTGCCAGCAGCGTAGCTCTAGAGGGCAATGAGCAGTTCTTC	CASSVALEGNEQFF
TRBJ1-1	.	TRBD1	TRBV20-1	TGCAGTGCTCCACAGGGGGCAGCTTTCTTT	CSAPQGAAFF
TRBJ2-5	.	TRBD1	TRBV2	TGTGCCAGCAGTACTACCGGGACAGGGCCCGAAGAGACCCAGTACTTC	CASSTTGTGPEETQYF
TRBJ2-1	.	.	TRBV6-4	TGTGCCAGCAGTGACCGGGAGTACAATGAGCAGTTCTTC	CASSDREYNEQFF
TRBJ1-3	.	.	TRBV19	TGTGCCAGTAGTATATCGGGGAGGCGGAACACCATATATTTT	CASSISGRRNTIYF
TRBJ2-7	.	.	TRBV7-2	TGTGCCAGCAGCTCCCGACAGGTCGTAACCTACGAGCAGTACTTC	CASSSRQVVTYEQYF
TRBJ2-3	.	TRBD2	TRBV7-2	TGTGCCAGCAGCTTATTCGCGGGAGAGGGCACAGATACGCAGTATTTT	CASSLFAGEGTDTQYF
TRBJ2-5	.	TRBD2	TRBV10-1	TGCGCCAGCAGTGGGACTAGCGGGAAAGCTACCCAAGAGACCCAGTACTTC	CASSGTSGKATQETQYF
TRBJ2-7	.	TRBD2	TRBV4-1	TGCGCCAGCAGCCAAGATCTTATACTAGCGGGGGGCCGATATATAGGGTACGAGCAGTACTTC	CASSQDLILAGGRYIGYEQYF
TRBJ2-3	.	.	TRBV7-2	TGTGCCAGCAGTAAGGGGGGGACGTTGACAGATACGCAGTATTTT	CASSKGGTLTDTQYF